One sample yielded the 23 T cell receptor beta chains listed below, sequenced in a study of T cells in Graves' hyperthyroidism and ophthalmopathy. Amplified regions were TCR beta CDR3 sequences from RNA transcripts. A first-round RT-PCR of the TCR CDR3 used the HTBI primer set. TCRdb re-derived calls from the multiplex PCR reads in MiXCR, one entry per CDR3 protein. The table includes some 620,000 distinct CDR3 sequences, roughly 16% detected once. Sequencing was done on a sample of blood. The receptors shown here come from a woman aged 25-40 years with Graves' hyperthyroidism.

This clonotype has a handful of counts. For the CDR3, the DNA is TGTGCCAGCAGTTCTAGTCTAGCGGGGGTAGAGACCCAGTACTTC. Protein product: CASSSSLAGVETQYF. The J gene is TRBJ2-5, the V gene TRBV12-3 or TRBV12-4; TRBD2 aligns across 10 bases. J was trimmed by 4 bases and V by 4 bases; bases with no gene match: 6. The CDR3 totals 15 residues.

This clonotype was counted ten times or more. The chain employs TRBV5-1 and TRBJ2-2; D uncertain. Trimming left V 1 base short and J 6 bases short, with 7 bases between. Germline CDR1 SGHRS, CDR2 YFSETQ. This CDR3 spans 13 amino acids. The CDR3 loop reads CASSLSSPGELFF. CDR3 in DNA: TGCGCCAGCAGCTTGAGTTCCCCCGGGGAGCTGTTTTTT.

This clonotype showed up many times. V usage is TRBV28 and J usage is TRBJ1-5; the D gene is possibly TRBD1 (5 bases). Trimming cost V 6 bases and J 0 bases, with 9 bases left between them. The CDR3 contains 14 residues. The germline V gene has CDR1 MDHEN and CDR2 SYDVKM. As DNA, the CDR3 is TGTGCCAGCAGGAGGACACCTAGCAATCAGCCCCAGCATTTT. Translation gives CASRRTPSNQPQHF.

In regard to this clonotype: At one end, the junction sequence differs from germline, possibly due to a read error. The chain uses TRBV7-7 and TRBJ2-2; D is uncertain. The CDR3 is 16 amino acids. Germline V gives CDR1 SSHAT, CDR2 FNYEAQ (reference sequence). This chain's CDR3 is CASSLEIAPNTGELFF. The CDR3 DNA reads TGTGCTAGCAGCTTAGAGATAGCACCGAACACCGGGGAGCTGTTTTTT.

The CDR3 is CASSFMGGDGYTF. The CDR3 nucleotides are TGCGCCAGCAGCTTCATGGGCGGGGATGGCTACACCTTC. V is TRBV5-1 and J is TRBJ1-2; D is unclear. This CDR3 has 13 amino acids. Deletions cut 2 bases from V and 6 bases from J, with 11 bases between. Germline CDR1 SGHRS, CDR2 YFSETQ.

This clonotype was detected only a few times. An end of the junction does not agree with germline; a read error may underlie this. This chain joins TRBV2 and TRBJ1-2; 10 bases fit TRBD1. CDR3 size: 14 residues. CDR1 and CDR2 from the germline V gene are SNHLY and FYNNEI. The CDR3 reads CASRGTGAPYGYTF. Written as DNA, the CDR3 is TGTGCCAGCAGGGGGACAGGGGCTCCCTATGGTTACACCTTC.

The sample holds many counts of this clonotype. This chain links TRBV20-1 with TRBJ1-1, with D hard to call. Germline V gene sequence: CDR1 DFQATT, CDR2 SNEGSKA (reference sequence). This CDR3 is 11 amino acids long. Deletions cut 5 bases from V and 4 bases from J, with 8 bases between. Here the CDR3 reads CSAYHGTEAFF. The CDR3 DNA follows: TGCAGTGCTTACCATGGCACTGAAGCTTTCTTT.

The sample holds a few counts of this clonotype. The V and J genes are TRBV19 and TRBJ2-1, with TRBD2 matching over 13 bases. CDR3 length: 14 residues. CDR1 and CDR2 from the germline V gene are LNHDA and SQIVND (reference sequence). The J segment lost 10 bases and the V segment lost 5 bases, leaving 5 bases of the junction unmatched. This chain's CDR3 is CASSVGLAGQEQFF. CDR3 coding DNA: TGTGCCAGTAGTGTGGGACTAGCGGGACAAGAGCAGTTCTTC.

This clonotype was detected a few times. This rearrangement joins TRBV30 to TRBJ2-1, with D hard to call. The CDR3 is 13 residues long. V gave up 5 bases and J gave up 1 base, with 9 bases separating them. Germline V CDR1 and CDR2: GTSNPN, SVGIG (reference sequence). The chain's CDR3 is CAWAEQSYNEQFF. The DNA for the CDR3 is TGTGCCTGGGCGGAACAATCCTACAATGAGCAGTTCTTC.

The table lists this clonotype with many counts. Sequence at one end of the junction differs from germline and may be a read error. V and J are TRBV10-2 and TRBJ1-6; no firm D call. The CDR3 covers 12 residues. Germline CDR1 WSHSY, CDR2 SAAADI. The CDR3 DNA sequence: TGTGCCAGCAGTGATTCCAATTCACCCCTCCACTTT. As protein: CASSDSNSPLHF.

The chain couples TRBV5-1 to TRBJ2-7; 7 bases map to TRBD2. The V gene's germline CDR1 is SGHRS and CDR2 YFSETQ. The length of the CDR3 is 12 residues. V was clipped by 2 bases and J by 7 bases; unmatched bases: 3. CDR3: CASSFEAGEQYF. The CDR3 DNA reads TGCGCCAGCAGCTTTGAAGCGGGGGAGCAGTACTTC.

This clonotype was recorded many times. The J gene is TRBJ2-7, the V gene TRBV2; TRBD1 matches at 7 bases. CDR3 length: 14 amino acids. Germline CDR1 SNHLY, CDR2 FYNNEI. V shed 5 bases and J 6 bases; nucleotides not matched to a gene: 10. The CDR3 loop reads CASSQIRQGSEQYF. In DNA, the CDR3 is TGTGCCAGCAGTCAAATCAGACAGGGAAGCGAGCAGTACTTC.

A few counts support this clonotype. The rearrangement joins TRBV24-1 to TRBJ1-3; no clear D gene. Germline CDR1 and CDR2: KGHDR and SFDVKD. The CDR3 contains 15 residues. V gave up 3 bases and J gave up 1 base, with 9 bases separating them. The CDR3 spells CATSDPRISGNTIYF. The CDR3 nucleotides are TGTGCCACCAGTGATCCAAGAATATCTGGAAACACCATATATTTT.

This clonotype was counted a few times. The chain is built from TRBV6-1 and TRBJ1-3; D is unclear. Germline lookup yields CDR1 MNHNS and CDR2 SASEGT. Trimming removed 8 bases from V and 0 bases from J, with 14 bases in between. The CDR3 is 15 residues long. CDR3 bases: TGTGCCAGCTTCCTTGAGTTAAACTCTGGAAACACCATATATTTT. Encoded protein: CASFLELNSGNTIYF.

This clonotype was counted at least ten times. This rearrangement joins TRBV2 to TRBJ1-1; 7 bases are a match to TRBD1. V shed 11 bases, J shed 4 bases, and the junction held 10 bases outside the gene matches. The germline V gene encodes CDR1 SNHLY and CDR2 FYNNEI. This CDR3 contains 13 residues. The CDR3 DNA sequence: TGTGCCGACACGCAGGGGGAAGGCACTGAAGCTTTCTTT. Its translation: CADTQGEGTEAFF.

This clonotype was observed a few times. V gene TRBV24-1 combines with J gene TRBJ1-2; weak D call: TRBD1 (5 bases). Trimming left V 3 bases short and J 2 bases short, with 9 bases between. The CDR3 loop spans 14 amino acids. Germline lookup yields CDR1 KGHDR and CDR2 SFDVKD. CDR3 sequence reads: CATSDADRNYGYTF. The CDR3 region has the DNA TGTGCCACCAGTGATGCTGACAGAAACTATGGCTACACCTTC.

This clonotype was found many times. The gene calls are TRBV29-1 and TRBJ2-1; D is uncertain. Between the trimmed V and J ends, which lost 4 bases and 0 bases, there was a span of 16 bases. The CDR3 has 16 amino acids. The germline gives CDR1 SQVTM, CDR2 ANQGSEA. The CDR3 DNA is TGCAGCGTTGTCAAGATTGCGGCGAGCTCCTACAATGAGCAGTTCTTC. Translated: CSVVKIAASSYNEQFF.

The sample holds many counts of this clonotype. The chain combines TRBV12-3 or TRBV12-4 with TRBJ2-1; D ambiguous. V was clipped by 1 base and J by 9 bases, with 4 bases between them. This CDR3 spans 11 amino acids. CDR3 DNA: TGTGCCAGCAGTTTAGGGAGTGAGCAGTTCTTC. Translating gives CASSLGSEQFF.

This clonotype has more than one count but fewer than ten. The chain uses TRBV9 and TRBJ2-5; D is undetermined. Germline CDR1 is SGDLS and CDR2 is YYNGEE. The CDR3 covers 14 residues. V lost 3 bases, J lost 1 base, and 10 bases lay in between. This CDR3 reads CASSAGVPQETQYF. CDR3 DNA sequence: TGTGCCAGCAGCGCAGGAGTGCCCCAAGAGACCCAGTACTTC.

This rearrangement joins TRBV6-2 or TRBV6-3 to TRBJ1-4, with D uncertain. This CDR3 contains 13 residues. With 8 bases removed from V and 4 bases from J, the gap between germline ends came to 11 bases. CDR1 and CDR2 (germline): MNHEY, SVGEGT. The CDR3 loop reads CASGFADNEKLFF. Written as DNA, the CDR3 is TGTGCCAGCGGTTTCGCAGATAATGAAAAACTGTTTTTT.

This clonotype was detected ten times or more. CDR3 in DNA: TGTGCCAGCAGTCGAGGGAGGGAGCCTGAAGCTTTCTTT. Protein: CASSRGREPEAFF. V gene TRBV12-3 or TRBV12-4 combines with J gene TRBJ1-1; D gene ambiguous. The CDR3 is 13 amino acids. Trimming left V 5 bases short and J 6 bases short, with 13 bases between.

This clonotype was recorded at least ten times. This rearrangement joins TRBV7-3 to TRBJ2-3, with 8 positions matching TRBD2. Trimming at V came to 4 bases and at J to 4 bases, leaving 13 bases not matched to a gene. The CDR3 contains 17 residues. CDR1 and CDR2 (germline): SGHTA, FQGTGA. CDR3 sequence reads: CASSSTRGAGVSDTQYF. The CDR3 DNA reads TGTGCCAGCAGCTCCACTCGGGGAGCGGGAGTGTCAGATACGCAGTATTTT.

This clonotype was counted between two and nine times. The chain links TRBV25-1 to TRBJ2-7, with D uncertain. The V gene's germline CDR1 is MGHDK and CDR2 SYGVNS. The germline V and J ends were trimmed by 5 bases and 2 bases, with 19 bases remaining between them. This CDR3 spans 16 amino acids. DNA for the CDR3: TGTGCCAGCAGTAATTCGGACGGGTACGAGGCCTACGAGCAGTACTTC. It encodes CASSNSDGYEAYEQYF.